One sample yielded the 28 T cell receptor beta chains listed below, sequenced in a study of brain T cells in children with intractable seizures. The time point denotes: blood from clinic visit 5 months post-surgery; TSC patient then seizure free. Here immunoSEQ multiplex PCR was the method, and the copy in TCRdb shows in-frame clones only, minus some. The table records about 340,000 clones, roughly 92% of them present only once. This specimen was peripheral blood, taken about 5 months after surgery. The receptors come from a boy under two years old with tuberous sclerosis and intractable seizures.

The V gene is TRBV24-1, the J gene TRBJ1-1; 8 bases are shared with TRBD1. The J segment lost 11 bases and the V segment lost 2 bases, leaving 3 bases of the junction unmatched. CDR3 length: 12 residues. The germline CDR1 and CDR2 sequences are KGHDR and SFDVKD. CDR3 amino acids: CATSDWTGRAFF. The DNA of the CDR3 is TGTGCCACCAGTGATTGGACAGGGAGGGCTTTCTTT.

V is TRBV19 and J is TRBJ2-7; TRBD1 is a possible D gene (6 bases). Trimming shortened V by 4 bases and J by 6 bases, and 19 bases separated the two germline ends. Germline CDR1 and CDR2: LNHDA and SQIVND (reference sequence). The CDR3 spans 15 residues. The CDR3 loop is CASSTGAPTYREQYF. The CDR3 bases are TGTGCCAGTAGTACAGGGGCCCCTACTTATCGCGAGCAGTACTTC.

V usage is TRBV3-1 (or the pseudogene TRBV3-2) and J usage is TRBJ2-7, with 9 nucleotides matching TRBD1. The germline gives CDR1 LGHDT, CDR2 YNNKEL (reference sequence). The V segment lost 1 base and the J segment 3 bases; nucleotides outside the gene matches: 4. The CDR3 runs 15 residues. In nucleotides, the CDR3 is TGTGCCAGCAGCCAAGCTGGACAGGGGCTCTACGAGCAGTACTTC. Protein sequence: CASSQAGQGLYEQYF.

The gene calls are TRBV6-2 or TRBV6-3 and TRBJ2-7, with D unclear. The CDR3 covers 12 residues. From germline, CDR1 is MNHEY and CDR2 SVGEGT. The V end lost 4 bases, the J end lost 0 bases, and 4 bases lay between the germline ends. CDR3 residues: CASSLFSYEQYF. As DNA, the CDR3 is TGTGCCAGCAGTTTGTTCTCCTACGAGCAGTACTTC.

This clone appeared once. This sequence joins TRBV7-2 and TRBJ2-1; D uncertain. Germline CDR1 and CDR2: SGHTA and FQGNSA. The CDR3 covers 11 residues. V gave up 3 bases and J gave up 7 bases, with 4 bases separating them. The CDR3 nucleotides read TGTGCCAGCAGCTTGGGTAATGAGCAGTTCTTC. Protein: CASSLGNEQFF.

The rearrangement links TRBV18 to TRBJ1-1; no reliable D call. CDR3 length equals 13 residues. Germline V gene lookup returns CDR1 KGHSH and CDR2 LQKENI. The V end lost 2 bases, the J end lost 3 bases, and 7 bases lay between the germline ends. The CDR3 loop reads CASSPLRDTEAFF. The CDR3 region has the DNA TGTGCCAGCTCACCATTAAGGGACACTGAAGCTTTCTTT.

V usage is TRBV5-4 and J usage is TRBJ1-1, with 8 bases matching TRBD1. Germline V gene data show CDR1 as SGHNT and CDR2 as YYREEE (reference sequence). V dropped 3 bases and J dropped 1; count of bases not matched to a gene: 2. The CDR3 runs 14 residues. This CDR3 reads CASSSTGENTEAFF. In DNA form, the CDR3 reads TGTGCCAGCAGCTCGACAGGGGAGAACACTGAAGCTTTCTTT.

V gene TRBV30 combines with J gene TRBJ2-6; D is ambiguous. V dropped 4 bases and J dropped 0 bases, with 1 base sitting between them. CDR1 is GTSNPN and CDR2 is SVGIG in the germline V gene (reference sequence). The CDR3 covers 12 residues. The CDR3 DNA reads as TGTGCCTGGACCTCTGGGGCCAACGTCCTGACTTTC. Encoded protein: CAWTSGANVLTF.

The V gene is TRBV18, the J gene TRBJ2-3; no clear D gene. Germline CDR1 is KGHSH and CDR2 is LQKENI. CDR3 length equals 14 residues. Trimming took 3 bases from V and 0 from J, leaving 7 bases between them. Written as DNA, the CDR3 is TGTGCCAGCTCACCTTTCAGTAGCACAGATACGCAGTATTTT. Protein: CASSPFSSTDTQYF.

The table lists this clone with a count of one. V gene TRBV12-2 combines with J gene TRBJ2-1; TRBD2, the table's D call, lacks a check against the DNA. TRBV12-2 is shown as a pseudogene. The CDR3 is 18 amino acids. The CDR3 is CASRLVVGLASGYNEQFF. For the CDR3, the DNA is TGTGCAAGTCGCTTAGTTGTCGGACTAGCGTCAGGCTACAATGAGCAGTTCTTC.

The rearrangement uses TRBV9 and TRBJ1-3; perhaps TRBD1 as D (5 bases). CDR3 size: 17 residues. Germline values: CDR1 SGDLS, CDR2 YYNGEE. V lost 3 bases and J lost 2, with 18 bases in between. The CDR3 bases are TGTGCCAGCAGCGGGTCACCGGGACCGGAGCCTGGAAACACCATATATTTT. It translates to CASSGSPGPEPGNTIYF.

On this clone itself: This sample includes further DNA sequences coding for the same CDR3. CDR3 protein: CASSPTDTQYF. CDR3 nucleotide sequence: TGTGCCAGCAGTCCCACAGATACGCAGTATTTT. The chain has TRBV12-3 or TRBV12-4 and TRBJ2-3; D remains unclear. This CDR3 spans 11 amino acids. V lost 5 bases and J 2 bases, leaving 2 bases between the germline ends.

V and J are TRBV11-2 and TRBJ1-1, with no clear D. The CDR3 runs 11 residues. CDR1 SGHAT and CDR2 FQNNGV come from the germline V gene. V shed 5 bases and J shed 5 bases, with 6 bases lying between them. The CDR3 reads CASSRGTEAFF. CDR3 sequence (DNA): TGTGCCAGCAGCCGTGGTACTGAAGCTTTCTTT. Based on the CDR3 plus reference TRBV11-2 and TRBJ1-1, the full variable domain is EAGVAQSPRYKIIEKRQSVAFWCNPISGHATLYWYQQILGQGPKLLIQFQNNGVVDDSQLPKDRFSAERLKGVDSTLKIQPAKLEDSAVYLCASSRGTEAFFGQGTRLTVV.

This rearrangement joins TRBV19 to TRBJ2-1, with D possibly being TRBD2 (7 bases). The CDR3 extends over 15 amino acids. V was shortened by 6 bases and J by 3 bases, with 15 bases between the two germline ends. CDR1 LNHDA and CDR2 SQIVND come from the germline V gene (reference sequence). CDR3 in DNA: TGTGCCAGTAGAGGCGGGAGAGGGGGCTACAATGAGCAGTTCTTC. Amino acid sequence: CASRGGRGGYNEQFF.

The chain employs TRBV7-9 and TRBJ2-7; D might be TRBD1 (6 bases). Germline loops: CDR1 SEHNR, CDR2 FQNEAQ (reference sequence). The CDR3 sequence is 14 residues long. The germline V and J ends were trimmed by 5 bases and 2 bases, with 13 bases remaining between them. The CDR3 loop is CASSRQVLPYEQYF. CDR3 coding DNA: TGTGCCAGCAGCCGACAGGTGCTTCCCTACGAGCAGTACTTC. The full variable domain, in which reference TRBV7-9 and TRBJ2-7 provide the parts outside the CDR3, is DTGVSQNPRHKITKRGQNVTFRCDPISEHNRLYWYRQTLGQGPEFLTYFQNEAQLEKSRLLSDRFSAERPKGSFSTLEIQRTEQGDSAMYLCASSRQVLPYEQYFGPGTRLTVT.

The V call is TRBV19, the J call TRBJ1-2; possibly TRBD1 for D (6 bases). Germline CDR1 and CDR2: LNHDA and SQIVND (reference sequence). This CDR3 is built from 16 residues. Trimming took 6 bases from V and 4 from J, leaving 21 bases between them. The CDR3 DNA reads TGTGCCAGTAGGAACCTCCCCTTAGACAGGTCCTATGGCTACACCTTC. It yields the protein CASRNLPLDRSYGYTF.

In its sample, this clone was seen a few times. The gene calls are TRBV18 and TRBJ1-5; TRBD1 matches at 9 bases. Trimming cost V 3 bases and J 2 bases; bases outside gene matches: 5. This CDR3 is built from 16 residues. The V gene's germline CDR1 is KGHSH and CDR2 LQKENI. In nucleotides, the CDR3 is TGTGCCAGCTCACCGGACAGGGGTCGGGGCAATCAGCCCCAGCATTTT. The encoded protein is CASSPDRGRGNQPQHF.

V gene TRBV7-8 combines with J gene TRBJ1-2; no clear D gene. Germline CDR1 SGHVS, CDR2 FQNEAQ. The CDR3 has 11 amino acids. Trimming took off 6 bases at V and 7 bases at J, with 9 bases between the two ends. CDR3 residues: CASRRLLGYTF. The CDR3, as DNA: TGTGCCAGCAGGAGACTACTTGGCTACACCTTC.

Written as DNA, the CDR3 is TGTGCCAGCAGTTACACCCTAGGACAGGGGTGGGCTGGCTACACCTTC. Translated: CASSYTLGQGWAGYTF. This chain links TRBV6-5 with TRBJ1-2, with 9 bases lining up with TRBD1. CDR3 length: 16 residues. With V trimmed by 2 bases and J by 7 bases, 11 bases remained unmatched. Germline CDR1 and CDR2: MNHEY and SVGAGI.

This chain links TRBV27 with TRBJ1-2; no definite D call. CDR1 and CDR2 (germline): MNHEY, SMNVEV (reference sequence). Trimming took 2 bases from V and 4 from J, leaving 8 bases between them. CDR3 length: 13 residues. CDR3 residues: CASSLGEFYGYTF. The DNA for the CDR3 is TGTGCCAGCAGTTTAGGGGAATTCTATGGCTACACCTTC.

This clone was observed a single time. The rearrangement joins TRBV12-3 or TRBV12-4 to TRBJ1-1, with a tentative D call TRBD1 (6 bases). The CDR3 contains 13 residues. Trimming took 4 bases from V and 7 from J, leaving 13 bases between them. This CDR3 is CASSYDRIREAFF. Written as DNA, the CDR3 is TGTGCCAGCAGTTACGACAGGATCCGTGAAGCTTTCTTT.

The chain carries TRBV7-9 and TRBJ1-4, with no clear D. The CDR3 covers 15 residues. Trimming took 3 bases from V and 8 from J, leaving 16 bases between them. Germline assignment: CDR1 SEHNR and CDR2 FQNEAQ (reference sequence). This chain's CDR3 is CASSFISETQEKLFF. CDR3 nucleotides: TGTGCCAGCAGCTTTATCAGCGAGACCCAGGAAAAACTGTTTTTT.

This chain uses TRBV5-1 with TRBJ2-1, with a weak D call TRBD2 (5 bases). Trimming left V 0 bases short and J 4 bases short, with 11 bases between. CDR1 and CDR2 from the germline V gene are SGHRS and YFSETQ. The CDR3 consists of 15 residues. The CDR3 DNA reads TGCGCCAGCAGCTTGGTGTCTAGCCCGTACAATGAGCAGTTCTTC. It specifies CASSLVSSPYNEQFF.

The V and J genes are TRBV27 and TRBJ1-4; no reliable D call. V was shortened by 2 bases and J by 0 bases, with 10 bases between the two germline ends. CDR1 and CDR2 (germline): MNHEY, SMNVEV (reference sequence). The CDR3 consists of 16 residues. The CDR3 loop is CASSLGVRTTNEKLFF. The CDR3 DNA sequence: TGTGCCAGCAGTTTAGGGGTCAGGACAACTAATGAAAAACTGTTTTTT.

This rearrangement joins TRBV7-9 to TRBJ2-7; possible D gene TRBD1, 7 bases. The length of the CDR3 is 14 residues. The germline gives CDR1 SEHNR, CDR2 FQNEAQ (reference sequence). V gave up 3 bases and J gave up 3 bases, with 12 bases separating them. The chain's CDR3 is CASSLGGQIYEQYF. The CDR3 nucleotides read TGTGCCAGCAGCTTGGGGGGACAGATCTACGAGCAGTACTTC.

V and J are TRBV5-1 and TRBJ1-4, with D maybe TRBD1 (6 bases). The CDR3 spans 13 residues. The germline V gene encodes CDR1 SGHRS and CDR2 YFSETQ. Trimming stripped 4 bases from V and 6 bases from J, with 10 bases between. The CDR3 coding sequence is TGCGCCAGCAGCCTCCACAGGGATGAAAAACTGTTTTTT. Its translation: CASSLHRDEKLFF.

V gene TRBV9 combines with J gene TRBJ1-1, with D unclear. Trimming pared 4 bases from V and 7 bases from J, leaving 11 bases between. From germline, CDR1 is SGDLS and CDR2 YYNGEE. CDR3 length: 12 amino acids. CDR3 DNA: TGTGCCAGCAGCCCCGGCTGGGATGAAGCTTTCTTT. Translating gives CASSPGWDEAFF. Combining the CDR3 with reference TRBV9 and TRBJ1-1 gives the whole variable domain DSGVTQTPKHLITATGQRVTLRCSPRSGDLSVYWYQQSLDQGLQFLIQYYNGEERAKGNILERFSAQQFPDLHSELNLSSLELGDSALYFCASSPGWDEAFFGQGTRLTVV.

V and J are TRBV19 and TRBJ1-5, with no clear D. Trimming shortened V by 10 bases and J by 0 bases, and 19 bases separated the two germline ends. CDR1 is LNHDA and CDR2 is SQIVND in the germline V gene (reference sequence). There are 16 residues in the CDR3. The CDR3 region is CATLEHGRYSNQPQHF. CDR3 nucleotide sequence: TGTGCCACTCTAGAACACGGACGGTATAGCAATCAGCCCCAGCATTTT. Together with reference TRBV19 and TRBJ1-5, the CDR3 gives the full variable domain: DGGITQSPKYLFRKEGQNVTLSCEQNLNHDAMYWYRQDPGQGLRLIYYSQIVNDFQKGDIAEGYSVSREKKESFPLTVTSAQKNPTAFYLCATLEHGRYSNQPQHFGDGTRLSIL.